The 12 T cell receptor beta chains below were found in one sample sequenced in a study of T cell repertoires in cytomegalovirus infection. In TCRdb, the reads were re-called with MiXCR into one record per CDR3 protein. Counted here are hundreds of thousands of distinct CDR3 sequences, roughly 29% occurring once; the ten biggest clones make up over 15%. Their recognized antigens are unknown. The specimen was cultured PBMCs, collected from culture after CMV antigen stimulation. These receptors originate from a human donor in good health (CMV status not recorded). Some clones in this sample may be carry-over from other donors' samples.

J is TRBJ2-2 and V is TRBV6-8, with D perhaps assigned TRBD1 or TRBD2 (6 bases each). Germline CDR1 is MNHGY and CDR2 is SAAAGT. Trimming left V 6 bases short and J 4 bases short, with 15 bases between. The CDR3 contains 15 residues. This CDR3 is CASRDGGGTTGELFF. The CDR3, as DNA: TGTGCCAGCAGAGACGGAGGGGGAACCACCGGGGAGCTGTTTTTT.

The V gene is TRBV20-1, the J gene TRBJ2-1, with D maybe TRBD2 (5 bases). Germline CDR1 reads DFQATT; CDR2 reads SNEGSKA (reference sequence). Between the trimmed V and J ends, which lost 0 bases and 2 bases, there was a span of 14 bases. The CDR3 loop spans 16 amino acids. The CDR3 is CSARDRIGKTYNEQFF. CDR3 coding DNA: TGCAGTGCTAGAGATCGTATCGGGAAGACCTACAATGAGCAGTTCTTC.

This clonotype was detected only a few times. This chain links TRBV12-3 or TRBV12-4 with TRBJ1-3; a possible D gene is TRBD1 (6 bases). V lost 6 bases and J 2 bases, leaving 11 bases between the germline ends. The CDR3 consists of 14 residues. CDR3 DNA sequence: TGTGCCAGCAGGCCGCGGACAGCTGGAAACACCATATATTTT. Amino acids: CASRPRTAGNTIYF.

This clonotype was detected a few times. The chain links TRBV6-5 to TRBJ2-7; 9 bases fit TRBD1. V lost 0 bases, J lost 2 bases, and 11 bases stayed unmatched. CDR1 is MNHEY and CDR2 is SVGAGI in the germline V gene. The CDR3 is 18 amino acids. CDR3 bases: TGTGCCAGCAGTTACTCAAGGTCCGGGACAGGGATTCCCTACGAGCAGTACTTC. Protein product: CASSYSRSGTGIPYEQYF.

This clonotype was counted between two and nine times. This chain links TRBV2 with TRBJ1-2; weak D call: TRBD1 (5 bases). The CDR3 length is 13 residues. The V end lost 2 bases, the J end lost 4 bases, and 8 bases lay between the germline ends. The germline V gene has CDR1 SNHLY and CDR2 FYNNEI. The CDR3 here is CASSEQGPYGYTF. For the CDR3, the DNA is TGTGCCAGCAGTGAACAGGGACCCTATGGCTACACCTTC. Based on the CDR3 plus reference TRBV2 and TRBJ1-2, the full variable domain is EPEVTQTPSHQVTQMGQEVILRCVPISNHLYFYWYRQILGQKVEFLVSFYNNEISEKSEIFDDQFSVERPDGSNFTLKIRSTKLEDSAMYFCASSEQGPYGYTFGSGTRLTVV.

The gene calls are TRBV11-1 and TRBJ1-1; no clear D gene. Germline V gives CDR1 SGHAT, CDR2 FQDESV (reference sequence). This CDR3 is built from 14 residues. V was clipped by 6 bases and J by 0 bases, with 11 bases between them. In DNA, the CDR3 is TGTGCCAGCAGTCCCAGGACCTTGAACACTGAAGCTTTCTTT. Encoded protein: CASSPRTLNTEAFF.

V usage is TRBV27 and J usage is TRBJ1-5; D is unclear. Trimming took off 4 bases at V and 6 bases at J, with 13 bases between the two ends. The length of the CDR3 is 14 residues. Germline V gene lookup returns CDR1 MNHEY and CDR2 SMNVEV (reference sequence). CDR3 protein: CASSSPGSGQPQHF. Written as DNA, the CDR3 is TGTGCCAGCAGTTCCCCGGGGAGCGGTCAGCCCCAGCATTTT.

This sequence joins TRBV3-1 and TRBJ2-1; TRBD2 agrees at 10 bases. The CDR3 is 14 amino acids. Germline trimming cut 4 bases from V and 7 bases from J; bases unmatched to any gene: 4. CDR1 and CDR2 (germline): LGHDT, YNNKEL (reference sequence). As DNA, the CDR3 is TGTGCCAGCAGCCTAGCGGGAGGCTCGAATGAGCAGTTCTTC. Translating it yields CASSLAGGSNEQFF.

The chain combines TRBV25-1 with TRBJ2-3; D possibly corresponds to TRBD2 (6 bases). Trimming stripped 3 bases from V and 5 bases from J, with 12 bases between. The CDR3 is made up of 14 amino acids. From germline, CDR1 is MGHDK and CDR2 SYGVNS. The CDR3 here is CASSDRGSIDTQYF. CDR3 nucleotides: TGTGCCAGCAGTGACCGGGGGTCAATAGATACGCAGTATTTT.

The chain has TRBV27 and TRBJ2-1; D is perhaps TRBD1 or TRBD2 (5 bases each). Trimming stripped 1 base from V and 5 bases from J, with 9 bases between. The CDR3 runs 14 residues. In germline, CDR1 is MNHEY, CDR2 SMNVEV (reference sequence). CDR3 DNA sequence: TGTGCCAGCAGTTTATGGGGGTCCCACAATGAGCAGTTCTTC. Its protein is CASSLWGSHNEQFF.

The V gene is TRBV19, the J gene TRBJ1-1; D remains unclear. CDR3 length: 12 amino acids. The germline CDR1 and CDR2 sequences are LNHDA and SQIVND (reference sequence). V shed 9 bases and J shed 0 bases, with 8 bases lying between them. The CDR3 region is CASRTVNTEAFF. CDR3 nucleotide sequence: TGTGCCAGCAGAACGGTGAACACTGAAGCTTTCTTT.

In its sample, this clonotype was seen many times. The chain links TRBV7-8 to TRBJ1-2; TRBD1 is a possible D gene (5 bases). Germline-derived CDR1 and CDR2 are SGHVS and FQNEAQ. V gave up 1 base and J gave up 6 bases, with 18 bases separating them. The CDR3 is 16 amino acids. CDR3 region: CASSLGTFGALDGYTF. In nucleotides, the CDR3 is TGTGCCAGCAGCTTAGGAACCTTTGGGGCGCTTGATGGCTACACCTTC.